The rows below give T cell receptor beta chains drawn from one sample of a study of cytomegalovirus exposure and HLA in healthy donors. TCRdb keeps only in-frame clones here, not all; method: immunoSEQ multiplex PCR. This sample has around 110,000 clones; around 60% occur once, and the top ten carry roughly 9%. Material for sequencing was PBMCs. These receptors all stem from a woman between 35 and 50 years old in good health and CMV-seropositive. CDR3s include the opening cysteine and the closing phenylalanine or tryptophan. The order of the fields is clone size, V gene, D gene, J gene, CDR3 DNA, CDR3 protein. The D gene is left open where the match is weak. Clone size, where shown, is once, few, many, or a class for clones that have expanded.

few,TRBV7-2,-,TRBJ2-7,TGTGCCAGCAGCTTAGTCGGGGGCGCTAGCGGCCCTGACGAGCAGTACTTC,CASSLVGGASGPDEQYF
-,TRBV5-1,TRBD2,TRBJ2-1,TGCGCCAGCAGCTTACTAGCGGGAGTTGTAGATGAGCAGTTCTTC,CASSLLAGVVDEQFF
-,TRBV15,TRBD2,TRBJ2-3,TGTGCCACCAGCAGAGATCTGTGGACTAGCGGGAGGTCCGATACGCAGTATTTT,CATSRDLWTSGRSDTQYF
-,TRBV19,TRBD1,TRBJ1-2,TGTGCCAGTAGTCTGGGACAGGGGAGTGAAGGTTTTGGCTACACCTTC,CASSLGQGSEGFGYTF
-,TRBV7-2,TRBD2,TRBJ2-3,TGTGCCAGCAGCTTATGGGAGCTAGCGGGAGGTGATACGCAGTATTTT,CASSLWELAGGDTQYF
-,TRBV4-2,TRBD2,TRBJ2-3,TGTGCCAGCAGCCAAGAAATGGGACTAGCGGGAACAGATACGCAGTATTTT,CASSQEMGLAGTDTQYF
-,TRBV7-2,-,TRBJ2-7,TGTGCCAGCAGCTTCGGCGGGCGCTACGAGCAGTACTTC,CASSFGGRYEQYF
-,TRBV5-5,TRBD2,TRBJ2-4,TGTGCCAGCAGCCTACCCTTGGGGGGGGCCAAAAACATTCAGTACTTC,CASSLPLGGAKNIQYF
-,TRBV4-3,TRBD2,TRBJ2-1,TGCGCCAGCAGCCAAGATATAACGGGAGGCTCCTACAATGAGCAGTTCTTC,CASSQDITGGSYNEQFF
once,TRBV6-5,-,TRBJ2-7,TGTGCCAGCAGTTACTCATACAGGGTAGGCCACGAGCAGTACTTC,CASSYSYRVGHEQYF
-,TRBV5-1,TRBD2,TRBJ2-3,TGCGCCAGCAGCTTACTAGCGGGAGAACCAGATACGCAGTATTTT,CASSLLAGEPDTQYF
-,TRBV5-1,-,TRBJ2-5,TGCGCCAGCAGCTTGGCCGGTGACATATCGGAGACCCAGTACTTC,CASSLAGDISETQYF
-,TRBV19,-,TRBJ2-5,TGTGCCAGTAGTGCCCTCCCGAGAGCTGAGCAGTACTTC,CASSALPRAEQYF
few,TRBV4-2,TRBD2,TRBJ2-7,TGTGCCAGCAGCCAGACCGGGACTAGCGGGTCGTACGAGCAGTACTTC,CASSQTGTSGSYEQYF
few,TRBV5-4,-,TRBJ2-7,TGTGCCAGCAGCTCCCGTAGTTCCTACGAGCAGTACTTC,CASSSRSSYEQYF
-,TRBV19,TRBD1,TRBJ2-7,TGTGCCAGTAGTCCCGGGACAGGGAGGCCCTACGAGCAGTACTTC,CASSPGTGRPYEQYF
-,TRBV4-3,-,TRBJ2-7,TGCGCCAGCAGCCAATCTAGGACTGTGTACGAGCAGTACTTC,CASSQSRTVYEQYF
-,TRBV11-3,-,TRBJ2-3,TGTGCCAGCAGCTCCAGGGGAAACACAGATACGCAGTATTTT,CASSSRGNTDTQYF
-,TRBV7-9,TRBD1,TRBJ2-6,TGTGCCAGCAGCCAACCGTACCCGACAGGGAGCTCTGGGGCCAACGTCCTGACTTTC,CASSQPYPTGSSGANVLTF
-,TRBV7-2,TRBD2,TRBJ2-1,TGTGCCAGCAGCGGGACTAGCGGAAAATACAATGAGCAGTTCTTC,CASSGTSGKYNEQFF
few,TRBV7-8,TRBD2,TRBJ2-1,TGTGCCAGCAGCCTCGGGGGGTACTACAATGAGCAGTTCTTC,CASSLGGYYNEQFF
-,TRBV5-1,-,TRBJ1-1,TGCGCCAGCAGCTTGGGAGACACTGAAGCTTTCTTT,CASSLGDTEAFF
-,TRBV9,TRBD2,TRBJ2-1,TGTGCCAGCAGCGCCCAGGGGGGACTAGCGGTCCATGAGCAGTTCTTC,CASSAQGGLAVHEQFF
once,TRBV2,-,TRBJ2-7,TGTGCCAGCAGGCCGTTGTTTGGAGGGCGAACCTACGAGCAGTACTTC,CASRPLFGGRTYEQYF
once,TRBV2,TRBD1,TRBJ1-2,TGTGCCAGCAGTGAAGAGTTGGGGACAGGGGGCTATGGCTACACCTTC,CASSEELGTGGYGYTF
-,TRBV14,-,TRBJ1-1,TGTGCCAGCAGCCAAGATTTGGTAGAATTGAACACTGAAGCTTTCTTT,CASSQDLVELNTEAFF
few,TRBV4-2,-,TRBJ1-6,TGTGCCAGCAGCCTCATGGGCCCCCTCGGGGATAATTCACCCCTCCACTTT,CASSLMGPLGDNSPLHF
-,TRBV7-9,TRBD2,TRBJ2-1,TGTGCCAGCAGCTTAGCGGCTAGCGGGTACAATGAGCAGTTCTTC,CASSLAASGYNEQFF
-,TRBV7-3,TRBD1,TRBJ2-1,TGTGCCAGCAGCTTGAGGGACAGGGGGGAAACCTACAATGAGCAGTTCTTC,CASSLRDRGETYNEQFF
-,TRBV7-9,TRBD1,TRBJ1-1,TGTGCCAGCAGCCAGGGGACAGATAACACTGAAGCTTTCTTT,CASSQGTDNTEAFF
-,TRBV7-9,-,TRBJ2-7,TGTGCCAGCAGCCCATCGGTAGCCTACGAGCAGTACTTC,CASSPSVAYEQYF
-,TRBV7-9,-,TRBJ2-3,TGTGCCAGCAGCTTAGCCGACTTTGCTAGCACAGATACGCAGTATTTT,CASSLADFASTDTQYF
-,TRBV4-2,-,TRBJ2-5,TGTGCCAGCAGCCAAGATAGGAAGACTTTATACTTC,CASSQDRKTLYF
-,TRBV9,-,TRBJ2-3,TGTGCCAGCAGCGTACGGGACTCGGGAACAGATACGCAGTATTTT,CASSVRDSGTDTQYF
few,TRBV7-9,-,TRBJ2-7,TGTTCCAGCAGCTTAGAAGAGGGCGTCTACGAGCAGTACTTC,CSSSLEEGVYEQYF
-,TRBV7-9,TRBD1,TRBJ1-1,TGTGCCAGCAGCATCGGGACAGGGAACACTGAAGCTTTCTTT,CASSIGTGNTEAFF
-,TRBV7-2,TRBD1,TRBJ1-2,TGTGCCAGCAGCCCCAGACAGGGGGCGCGAGGAAACTATGGCTACACCTTC,CASSPRQGARGNYGYTF
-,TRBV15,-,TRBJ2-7,TGTGCCACCAGCAGATCCTTCTACGAGCAGTACTTC,CATSRSFYEQYF
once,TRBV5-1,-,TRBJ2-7,TGCGCCAGCAGCTCGGCCGGGAACTCCTACGAGCAGTACTTC,CASSSAGNSYEQYF
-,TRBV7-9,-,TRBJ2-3,TGTGCCAGCAGCTTAGACCCAAGGTTTGTCGGGAGCACAGATACGCAGTATTTT,CASSLDPRFVGSTDTQYF